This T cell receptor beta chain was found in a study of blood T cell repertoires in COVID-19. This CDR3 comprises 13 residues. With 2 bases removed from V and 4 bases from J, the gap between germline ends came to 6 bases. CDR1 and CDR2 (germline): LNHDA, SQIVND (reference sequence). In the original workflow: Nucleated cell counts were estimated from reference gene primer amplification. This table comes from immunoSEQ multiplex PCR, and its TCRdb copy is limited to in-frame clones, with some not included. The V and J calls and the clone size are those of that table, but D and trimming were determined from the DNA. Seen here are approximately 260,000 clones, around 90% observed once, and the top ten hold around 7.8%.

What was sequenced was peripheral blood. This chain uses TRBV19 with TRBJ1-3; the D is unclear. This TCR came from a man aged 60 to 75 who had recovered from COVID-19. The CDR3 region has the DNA TGTGCCAGTAGTATACACCTAGGAAACACCATATATTTT. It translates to CASSIHLGNTIYF.